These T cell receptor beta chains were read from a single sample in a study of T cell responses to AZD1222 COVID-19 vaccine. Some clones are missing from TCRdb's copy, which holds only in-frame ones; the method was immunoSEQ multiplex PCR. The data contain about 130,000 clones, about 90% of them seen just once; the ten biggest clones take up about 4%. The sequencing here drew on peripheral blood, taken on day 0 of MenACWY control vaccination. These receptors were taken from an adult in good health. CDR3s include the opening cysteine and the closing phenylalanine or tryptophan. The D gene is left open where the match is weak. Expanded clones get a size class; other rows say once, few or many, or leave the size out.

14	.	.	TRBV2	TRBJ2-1	TGTGCCAGCATGTCGGGACACGCAGGCGATGAGCAGTTCTTC	CASMSGHAGDEQFF
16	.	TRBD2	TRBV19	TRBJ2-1	TGTGCCAGTGCCCCCCTCGGGGGGACTCCCGACAATGAGCAGTTCTTC	CASAPLGGTPDNEQFF
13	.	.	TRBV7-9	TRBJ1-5	TGTGCCAGCAGCCCGACAGAAAATCAGCCCCAGCATTTT	CASSPTENQPQHF
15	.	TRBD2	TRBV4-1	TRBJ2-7	TGCGCCAGCAGCCAGGGACTAGCGGGATGGGGCGAGCAGTACTTC	CASSQGLAGWGEQYF
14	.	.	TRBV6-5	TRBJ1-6	TGTGCCAGCTTGCGGCGGTACCCTGAGTCACCCCTCCACTTT	CASLRRYPESPLHF
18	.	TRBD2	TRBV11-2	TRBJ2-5	TGTGCCAGCAGCGATGTTAGGAGCGGGAGGGCCAGGAGAGAGACCCAGTACTTC	CASSDVRSGRARRETQYF
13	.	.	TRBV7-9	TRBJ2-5	TGTGCCAGCAGCGCTGGACTATCAGAGACCCAGTACTTC	CASSAGLSETQYF
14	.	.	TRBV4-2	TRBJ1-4	TGTGCCAGCAGCCAAGATGCCCAGGGTGAAAAACTGTTTTTT	CASSQDAQGEKLFF
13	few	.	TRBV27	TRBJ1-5	TGTGCCAGCAGTTTACGGTGGGCTCAGCCCCAGCATTTT	CASSLRWAQPQHF
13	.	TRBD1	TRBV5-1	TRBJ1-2	TGCGCCAGCAGCTCTGGACAGGGAGGTGGCTACACCTTC	CASSSGQGGGYTF
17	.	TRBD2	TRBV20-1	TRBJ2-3	TGCAGTGCTAGTGCGGGGGGTAACTACTGGTCCACAGATACGCAGTATTTT	CSASAGGNYWSTDTQYF
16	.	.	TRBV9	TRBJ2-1	TGTGCCAGCAGCGTAGCGGGACATCTGTCCTACAATGAGCAGTTCTTC	CASSVAGHLSYNEQFF
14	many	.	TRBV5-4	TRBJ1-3	TGTGCCAGCAGCGTATGGGGAGGTGGAAACACCATATATTTT	CASSVWGGGNTIYF